This T cell receptor (beta chain) comes out of a study of blood T cell repertoires in COVID-19. Overall study: Italy, Spain and the United States were the sources of the convalescent and acute COVID-19 samples.

Participants were aged about 18 to 100 years from approximately 25 US areas. Grouping used clinical history reported by participants in a survey and questionnaire. As processed by the authors: Using reference gene primer amplification, nucleated cell counts were estimated. Repertoires were generated with immunoSEQ multiplex PCR, while TCRdb's copy carries only in-frame clones and drops some. The V and J calls and clone size are taken from that table; D and trimming were inferred from the DNA. The sample records hundreds of thousands of clones, 90% being singletons. Germline V gene data show CDR1 as KGHSH and CDR2 as LQKENI. CDR3 size: 14 residues. The trim removed 5 bases at V and 8 bases at J, leaving 10 bases unmatched.

The specimen sequenced was PBMCs or T cells enriched from blood (not recorded which). J is TRBJ2-3 and V is TRBV18; TRBD2 matches 7 bases. The sequence came from a woman in her late teens or twenties with acute COVID-19. This chain's CDR3 is CASSSGTTGGTQYF. In nucleotides, the CDR3 is TGTGCCAGCTCATCGGGGACTACAGGCGGTACGCAGTATTTT.